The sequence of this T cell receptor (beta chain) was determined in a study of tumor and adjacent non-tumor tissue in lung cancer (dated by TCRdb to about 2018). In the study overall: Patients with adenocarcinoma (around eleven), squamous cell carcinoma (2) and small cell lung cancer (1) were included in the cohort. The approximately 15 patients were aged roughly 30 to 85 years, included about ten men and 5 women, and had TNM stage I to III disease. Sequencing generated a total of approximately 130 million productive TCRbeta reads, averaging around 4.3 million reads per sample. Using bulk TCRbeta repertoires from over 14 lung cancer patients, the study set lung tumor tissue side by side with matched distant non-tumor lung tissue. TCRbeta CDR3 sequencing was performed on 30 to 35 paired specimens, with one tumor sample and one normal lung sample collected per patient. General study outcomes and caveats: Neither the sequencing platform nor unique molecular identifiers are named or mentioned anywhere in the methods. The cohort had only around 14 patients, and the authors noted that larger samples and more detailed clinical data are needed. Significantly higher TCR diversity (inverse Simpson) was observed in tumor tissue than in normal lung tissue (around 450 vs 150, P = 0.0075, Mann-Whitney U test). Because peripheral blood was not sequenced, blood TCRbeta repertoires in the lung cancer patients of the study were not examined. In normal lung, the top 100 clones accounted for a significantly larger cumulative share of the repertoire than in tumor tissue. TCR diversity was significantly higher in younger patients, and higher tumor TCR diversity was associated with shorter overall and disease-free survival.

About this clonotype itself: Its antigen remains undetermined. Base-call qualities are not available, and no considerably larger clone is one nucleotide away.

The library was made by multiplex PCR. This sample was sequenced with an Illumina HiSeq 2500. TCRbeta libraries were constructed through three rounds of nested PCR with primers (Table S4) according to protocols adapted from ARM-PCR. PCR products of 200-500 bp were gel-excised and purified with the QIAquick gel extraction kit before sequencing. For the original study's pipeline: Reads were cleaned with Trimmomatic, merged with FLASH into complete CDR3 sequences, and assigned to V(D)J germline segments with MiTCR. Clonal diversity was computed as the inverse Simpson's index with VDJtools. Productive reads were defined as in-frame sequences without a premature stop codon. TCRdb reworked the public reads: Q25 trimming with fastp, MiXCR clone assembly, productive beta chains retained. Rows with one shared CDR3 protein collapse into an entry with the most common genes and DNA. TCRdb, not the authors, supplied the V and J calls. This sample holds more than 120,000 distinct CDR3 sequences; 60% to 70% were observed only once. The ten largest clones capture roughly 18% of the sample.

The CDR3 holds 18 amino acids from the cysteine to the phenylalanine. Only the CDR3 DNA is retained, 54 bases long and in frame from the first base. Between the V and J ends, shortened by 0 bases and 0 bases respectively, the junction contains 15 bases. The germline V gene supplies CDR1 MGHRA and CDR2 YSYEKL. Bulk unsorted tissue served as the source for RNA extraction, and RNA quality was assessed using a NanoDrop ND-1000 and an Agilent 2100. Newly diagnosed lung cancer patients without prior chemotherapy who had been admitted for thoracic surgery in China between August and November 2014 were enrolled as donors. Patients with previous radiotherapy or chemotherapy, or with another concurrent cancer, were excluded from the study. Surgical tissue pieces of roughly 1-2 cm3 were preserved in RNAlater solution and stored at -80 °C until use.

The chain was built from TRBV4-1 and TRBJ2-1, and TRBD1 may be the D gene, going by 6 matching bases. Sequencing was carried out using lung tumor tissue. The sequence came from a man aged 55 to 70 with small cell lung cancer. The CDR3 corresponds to CASSQDDTGHSSYNEQFF. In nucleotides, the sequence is TGCGCCAGCAGCCAAGATGATACGGGACACAGCTCCTACAATGAGCAGTTCTTC.